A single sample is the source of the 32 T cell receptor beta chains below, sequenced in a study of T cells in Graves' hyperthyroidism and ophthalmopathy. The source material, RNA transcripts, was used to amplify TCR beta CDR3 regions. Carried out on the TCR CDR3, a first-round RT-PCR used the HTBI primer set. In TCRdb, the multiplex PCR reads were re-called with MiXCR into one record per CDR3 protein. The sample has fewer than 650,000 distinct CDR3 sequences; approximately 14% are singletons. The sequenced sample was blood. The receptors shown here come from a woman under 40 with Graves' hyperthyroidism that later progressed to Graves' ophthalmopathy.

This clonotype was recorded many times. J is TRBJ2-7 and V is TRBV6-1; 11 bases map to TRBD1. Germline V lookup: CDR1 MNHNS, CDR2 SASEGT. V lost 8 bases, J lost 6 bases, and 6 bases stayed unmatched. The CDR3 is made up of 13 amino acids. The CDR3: CASGPGQGVEQYF. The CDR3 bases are TGTGCCAGCGGACCGGGACAGGGGGTCGAGCAGTACTTC.

CDR3 nucleotides: TGTGCCAGCTCACCTCGGCAGGCGGATAGCACAGATACGCAGTATTTT. It codes for CASSPRQADSTDTQYF. The chain couples TRBV27 to TRBJ2-3; D is unresolved. V was cut by 8 bases and J by 0 bases, with 18 bases left in between. There are 16 residues in the CDR3. Germline-derived CDR1 and CDR2 are MNHEY and SMNVEV (reference sequence).

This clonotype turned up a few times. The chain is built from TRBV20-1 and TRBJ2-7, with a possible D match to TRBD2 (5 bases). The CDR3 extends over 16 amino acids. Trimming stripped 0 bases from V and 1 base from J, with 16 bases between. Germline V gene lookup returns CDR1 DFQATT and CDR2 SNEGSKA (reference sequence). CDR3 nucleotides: TGCAGTGCTAGAGATGTTAGGACTGGGAAGTCCTACGAGCAGTACTTC. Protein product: CSARDVRTGKSYEQYF.

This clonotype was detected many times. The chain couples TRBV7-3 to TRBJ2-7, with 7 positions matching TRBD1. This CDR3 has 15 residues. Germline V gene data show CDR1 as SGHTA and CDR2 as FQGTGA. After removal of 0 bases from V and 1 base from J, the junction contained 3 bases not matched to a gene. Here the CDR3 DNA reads TGTGCCAGCAGCTTAACTTGGGACAGTTCCTACGAGCAGTACTTC. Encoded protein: CASSLTWDSSYEQYF.

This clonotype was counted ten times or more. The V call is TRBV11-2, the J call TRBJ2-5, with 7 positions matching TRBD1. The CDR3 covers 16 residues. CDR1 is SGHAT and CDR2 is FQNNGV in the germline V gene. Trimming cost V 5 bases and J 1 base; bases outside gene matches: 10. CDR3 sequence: CASSPGTEEFQETQYF. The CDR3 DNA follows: TGTGCCAGCAGCCCGGGGACAGAGGAATTCCAAGAGACCCAGTACTTC.

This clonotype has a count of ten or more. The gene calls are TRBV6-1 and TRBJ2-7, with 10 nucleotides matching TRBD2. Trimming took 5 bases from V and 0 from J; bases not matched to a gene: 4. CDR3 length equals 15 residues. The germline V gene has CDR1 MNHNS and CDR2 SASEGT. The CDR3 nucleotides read TGTGCCAGCAGTTTCTCTAGCGGGAGCTCCTACGAGCAGTACTTC. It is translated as CASSFSSGSSYEQYF.

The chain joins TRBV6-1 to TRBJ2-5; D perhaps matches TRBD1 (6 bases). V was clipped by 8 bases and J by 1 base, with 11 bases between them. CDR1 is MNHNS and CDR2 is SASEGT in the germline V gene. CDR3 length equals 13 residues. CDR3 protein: CASVRDTQETQYF. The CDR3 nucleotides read TGTGCCAGCGTACGGGACACCCAAGAGACCCAGTACTTC.

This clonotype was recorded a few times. The CDR3 region is CASSTANEKLFF. The CDR3, as DNA: TGTGCCAGCAGTACTGCCAATGAAAAACTGTTTTTT. This rearrangement joins TRBV7-9 to TRBJ1-4, with D hard to call. The CDR3 covers 12 residues. The germline gives CDR1 SEHNR, CDR2 FQNEAQ (reference sequence). V lost 6 bases to trimming and J lost 5 bases, with 7 bases between them.

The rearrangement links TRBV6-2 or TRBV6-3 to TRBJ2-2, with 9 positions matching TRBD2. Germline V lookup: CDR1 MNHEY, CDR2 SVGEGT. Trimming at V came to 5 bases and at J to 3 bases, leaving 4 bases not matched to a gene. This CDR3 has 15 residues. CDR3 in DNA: TGTGCCAGCAGTCTTAGCGGGGGTGACACCGGGGAGCTGTTTTTT. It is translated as CASSLSGGDTGELFF.

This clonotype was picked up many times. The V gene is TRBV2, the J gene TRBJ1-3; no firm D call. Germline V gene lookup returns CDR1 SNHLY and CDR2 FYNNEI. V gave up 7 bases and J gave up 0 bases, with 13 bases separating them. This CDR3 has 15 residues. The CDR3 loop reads CASTRRNLSGNTIYF. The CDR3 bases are TGTGCCAGCACCCGACGGAACCTCTCTGGAAACACCATATATTTT. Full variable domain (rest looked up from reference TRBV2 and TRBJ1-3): EPEVTQTPSHQVTQMGQEVILRCVPISNHLYFYWYRQILGQKVEFLVSFYNNEISEKSEIFDDQFSVERPDGSNFTLKIRSTKLEDSAMYFCASTRRNLSGNTIYFGEGSWLTVV.

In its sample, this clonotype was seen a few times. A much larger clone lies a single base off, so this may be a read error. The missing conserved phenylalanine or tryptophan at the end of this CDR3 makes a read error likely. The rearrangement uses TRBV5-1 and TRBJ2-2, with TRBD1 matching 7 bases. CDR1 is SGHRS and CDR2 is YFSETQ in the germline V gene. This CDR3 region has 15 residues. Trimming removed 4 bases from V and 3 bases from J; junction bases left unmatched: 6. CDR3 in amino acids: CASSPPGQYTGELFS. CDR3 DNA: TGCGCCAGCAGCCCACCGGGACAGTACACCGGGGAGCTGTTTTCT.

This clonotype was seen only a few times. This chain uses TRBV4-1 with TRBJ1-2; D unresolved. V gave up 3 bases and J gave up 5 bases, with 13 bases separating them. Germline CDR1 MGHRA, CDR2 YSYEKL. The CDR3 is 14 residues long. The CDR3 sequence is CASSHLVQQYGYTF. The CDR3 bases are TGCGCCAGCAGCCACCTGGTGCAGCAGTATGGCTACACCTTC.

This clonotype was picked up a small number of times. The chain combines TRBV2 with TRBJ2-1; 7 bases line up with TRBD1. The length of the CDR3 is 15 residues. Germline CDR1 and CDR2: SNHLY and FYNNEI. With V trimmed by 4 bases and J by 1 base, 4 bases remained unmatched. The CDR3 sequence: CASSGRGRSYNEQFF. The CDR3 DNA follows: TGTGCCAGCAGTGGAAGGGGGCGGTCCTACAATGAGCAGTTCTTC.

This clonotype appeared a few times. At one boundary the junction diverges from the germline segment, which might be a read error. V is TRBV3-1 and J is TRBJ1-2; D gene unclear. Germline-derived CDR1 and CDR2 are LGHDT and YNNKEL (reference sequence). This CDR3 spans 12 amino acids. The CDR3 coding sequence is TGTGCCAGCAGCCAAGATCGCAGGTCTTTGGCCTTC. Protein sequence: CASSQDRRSLAF. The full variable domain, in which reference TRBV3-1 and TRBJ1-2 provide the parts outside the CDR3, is DTAVSQTPKYLVTQMGNDKSIKCEQNLGHDTMYWYKQDSKKFLKIMFSYNNKELIINETVPNRFSPKSPDKAHLNLHINSLELGDSAVYFCASSQDRRSLAFGSGTRLTVV.

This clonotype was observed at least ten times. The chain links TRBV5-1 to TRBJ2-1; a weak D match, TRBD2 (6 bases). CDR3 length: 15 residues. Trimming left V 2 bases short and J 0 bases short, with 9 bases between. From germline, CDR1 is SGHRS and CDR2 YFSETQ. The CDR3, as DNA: TGCGCCAGCAGCTTCCGGGAGATCTCCTACAATGAGCAGTTCTTC. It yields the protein CASSFREISYNEQFF.

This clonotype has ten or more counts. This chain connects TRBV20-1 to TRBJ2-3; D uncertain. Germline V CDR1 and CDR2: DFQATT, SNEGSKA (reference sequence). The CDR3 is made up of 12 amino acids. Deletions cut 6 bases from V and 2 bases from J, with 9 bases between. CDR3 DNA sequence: TGCAGTGCAGACACGAACACAGATACGCAGTATTTT. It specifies CSADTNTDTQYF.

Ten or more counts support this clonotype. DNA of the CDR3: TGTGCCAGCAGCTTATTGCCAGCGGCCTTACAAGAGACCCAGTACTTC. This translates into CASSLLPAALQETQYF. The chain carries TRBV7-2 and TRBJ2-5, with D possibly matching TRBD2 (5 bases). This CDR3 comprises 16 residues. V lost 2 bases to trimming and J lost 2 bases, with 15 bases between them. CDR1 and CDR2 (germline): SGHTA, FQGNSA.

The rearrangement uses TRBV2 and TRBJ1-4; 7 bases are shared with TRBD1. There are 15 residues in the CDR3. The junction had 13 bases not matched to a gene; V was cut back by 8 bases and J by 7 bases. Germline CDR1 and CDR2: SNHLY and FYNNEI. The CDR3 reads CASAKEDRVPEKLFF. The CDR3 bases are TGTGCCAGCGCTAAAGAAGACAGGGTGCCTGAAAAACTGTTTTTT. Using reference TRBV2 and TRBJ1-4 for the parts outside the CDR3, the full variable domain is EPEVTQTPSHQVTQMGQEVILRCVPISNHLYFYWYRQILGQKVEFLVSFYNNEISEKSEIFDDQFSVERPDGSNFTLKIRSTKLEDSAMYFCASAKEDRVPEKLFFGSGTQLSVL.

CDR3 sequence: CASSQAVGGFYEQYF. The CDR3 region has the DNA TGTGCCAGCAGCCAAGCTGTTGGGGGCTTTTACGAGCAGTACTTC. The J gene is TRBJ2-7, the V gene TRBV3-1, with a possible D match to TRBD1 (6 bases). V was pared by 1 base and J by 4 bases, with 14 bases between. This CDR3 is built from 15 residues. Germline assignment: CDR1 LGHDT and CDR2 YNNKEL (reference sequence).

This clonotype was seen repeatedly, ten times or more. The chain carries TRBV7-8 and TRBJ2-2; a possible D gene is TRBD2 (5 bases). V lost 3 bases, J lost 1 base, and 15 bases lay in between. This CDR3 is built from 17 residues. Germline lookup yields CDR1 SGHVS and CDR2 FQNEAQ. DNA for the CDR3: TGTGCCAGCAGCTTGCCCTGGAGAGGGTGGAACACCGGGGAGCTGTTTTTT. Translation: CASSLPWRGWNTGELFF.

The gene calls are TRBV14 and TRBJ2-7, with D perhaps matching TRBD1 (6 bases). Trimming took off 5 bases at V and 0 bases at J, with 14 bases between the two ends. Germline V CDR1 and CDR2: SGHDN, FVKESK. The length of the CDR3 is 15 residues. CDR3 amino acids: CASSERTALSYEQYF. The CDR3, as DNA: TGTGCCAGCAGCGAAAGGACAGCTCTCTCCTACGAGCAGTACTTC.

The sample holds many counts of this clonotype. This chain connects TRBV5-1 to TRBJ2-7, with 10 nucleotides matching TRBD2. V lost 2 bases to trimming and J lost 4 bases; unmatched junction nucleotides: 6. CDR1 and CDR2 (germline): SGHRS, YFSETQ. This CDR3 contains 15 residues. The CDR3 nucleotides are TGCGCCAGCAGCTTTCTAGCGGGAGATAATTACGAGCAGTACTTC. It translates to CASSFLAGDNYEQYF.

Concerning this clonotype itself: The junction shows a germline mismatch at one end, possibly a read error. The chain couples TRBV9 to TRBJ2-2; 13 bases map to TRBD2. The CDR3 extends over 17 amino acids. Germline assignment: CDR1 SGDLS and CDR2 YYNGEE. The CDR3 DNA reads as TGTGCCAGCAGCGTTTTCCCGGGACTAGCGGGATCCGGGGGGCTGTTTTTT. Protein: CASSVFPGLAGSGGLFF.

The CDR3 reads CASSFRTAGVREQYF. CDR3 bases: TGTGCCAGCAGTTTTCGGACAGCGGGAGTGAGGGAGCAGTACTTC. The J gene is TRBJ2-7, the V gene TRBV28, with 8 bases lining up with TRBD2. With V trimmed by 3 bases and J by 7 bases, 11 bases remained unmatched. Germline V gene sequence: CDR1 MDHEN, CDR2 SYDVKM. CDR3 length: 15 amino acids.

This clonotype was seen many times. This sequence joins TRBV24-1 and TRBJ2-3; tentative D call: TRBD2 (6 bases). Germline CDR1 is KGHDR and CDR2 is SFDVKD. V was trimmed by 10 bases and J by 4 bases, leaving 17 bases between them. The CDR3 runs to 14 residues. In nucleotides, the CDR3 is TGTGCCACGGGCGCTACGGGAGATTCAGATACGCAGTATTTT. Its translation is CATGATGDSDTQYF.

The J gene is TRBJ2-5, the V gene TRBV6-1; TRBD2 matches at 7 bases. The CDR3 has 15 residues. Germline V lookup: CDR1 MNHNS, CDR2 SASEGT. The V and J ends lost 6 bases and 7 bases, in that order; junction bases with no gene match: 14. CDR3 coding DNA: TGTGCCAGCAGCCCCCGGAGACCCCCGGGGGGGACCCAGTACTTC. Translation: CASSPRRPPGGTQYF.

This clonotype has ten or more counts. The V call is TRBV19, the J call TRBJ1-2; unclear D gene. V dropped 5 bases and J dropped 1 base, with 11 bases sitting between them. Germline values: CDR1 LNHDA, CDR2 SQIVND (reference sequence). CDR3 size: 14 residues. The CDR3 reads CASSPGAGNYGYTF. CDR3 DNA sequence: TGTGCCAGTAGTCCCGGCGCCGGTAACTATGGCTACACCTTC.

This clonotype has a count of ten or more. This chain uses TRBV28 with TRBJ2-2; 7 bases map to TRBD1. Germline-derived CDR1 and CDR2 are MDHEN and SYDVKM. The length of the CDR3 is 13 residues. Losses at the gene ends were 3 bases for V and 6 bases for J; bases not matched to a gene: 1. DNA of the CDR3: TGTGCCAGCAGTTTTCAGGGGGCCGGGGAGCTGTTTTTT. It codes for CASSFQGAGELFF. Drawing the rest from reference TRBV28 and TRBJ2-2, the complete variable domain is DVKVTQSSRYLVKRTGEKVFLECVQDMDHENMFWYRQDPGLGLRLIYFSYDVKMKEKGDIPEGYSVSREKKERFSLILESASTNQTSMYLCASSFQGAGELFFGEGSRLTVL.

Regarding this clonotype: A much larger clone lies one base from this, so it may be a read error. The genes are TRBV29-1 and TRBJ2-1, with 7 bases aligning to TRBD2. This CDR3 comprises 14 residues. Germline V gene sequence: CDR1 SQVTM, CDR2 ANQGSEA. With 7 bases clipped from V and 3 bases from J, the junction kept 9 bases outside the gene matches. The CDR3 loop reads CSAVREPYYNEQFF. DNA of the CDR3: TGCAGCGCTGTGCGGGAGCCTTACTACAATGAGCAGTTCTTC.

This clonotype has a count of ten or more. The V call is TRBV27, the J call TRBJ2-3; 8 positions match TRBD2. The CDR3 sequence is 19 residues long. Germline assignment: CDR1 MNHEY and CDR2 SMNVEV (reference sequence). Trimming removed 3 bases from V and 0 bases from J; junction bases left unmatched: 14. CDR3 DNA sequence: TGTGCCAGCAGTTTGTTCTCGCGGGGGGACCGGGGTAGCACAGATACGCAGTATTTT. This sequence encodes CASSLFSRGDRGSTDTQYF.

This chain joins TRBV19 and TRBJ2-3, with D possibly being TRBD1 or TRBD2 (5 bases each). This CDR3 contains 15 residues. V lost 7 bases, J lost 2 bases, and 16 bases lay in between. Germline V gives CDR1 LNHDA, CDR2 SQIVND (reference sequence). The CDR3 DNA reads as TGTGCCAGTACCGTGACCGGGACCAACACAGATACGCAGTATTTT. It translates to CASTVTGTNTDTQYF.

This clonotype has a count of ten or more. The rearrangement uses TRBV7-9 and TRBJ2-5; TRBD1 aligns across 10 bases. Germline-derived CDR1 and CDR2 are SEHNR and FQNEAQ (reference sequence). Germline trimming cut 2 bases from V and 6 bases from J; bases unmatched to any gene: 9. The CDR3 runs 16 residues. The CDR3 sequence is CASSLPGQGVEKTQYF. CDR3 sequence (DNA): TGTGCCAGCAGCTTACCCGGACAGGGGGTGGAGAAGACCCAGTACTTC.